This T cell receptor beta chain was profiled in a study of T cell repertoires in cytomegalovirus infection. The wider study: The public TCR beta signatures pointed to both CMV infection and matching HLA type. Study results and caveats: Identification of carriers of CMV plus the relevant HLA was performed using cumulative public TCR beta family frequency. CMV-specific TCR beta clonotypes restricted by HLA-C dominated the ex vivo response.

In the case of this clonotype: No antigen is known for it.

The V gene's germline CDR1 is DFQATT and CDR2 SNEGSKA (reference sequence). V shed 2 bases, J shed 9 bases, and the junction held 4 bases outside the gene matches. The CDR3 has 13 residues. TCRdb re-analysed the reads in MiXCR, keeping a single row per CDR3 protein. The sample consists of 740,000 or so distinct CDR3 sequences, approximately 34% of them appearing once. The sample taken for sequencing was PBMCs. This sequence originates from a human donor in good health (CMV status not recorded). Some clones in this sample may be carry-over from other donors' samples. V usage is TRBV20-1 and J usage is TRBJ2-1, with 10 bases lining up with TRBD2. CDR3 DNA sequence: TGCAGTGCTAGACTAGCGGGAGTCGGTGAGCAGTTCTTC. This encodes CSARLAGVGEQFF.